The entry below gives a single T cell receptor (beta chain) sequence along with its context. Its antigen is not identified. The germline gives CDR1 SGHDT, CDR2 YYEEEE. V was pared by 2 bases and J by 4 bases, with 8 bases of the junction left unmatched. The CDR3 runs 16 residues. Single viable CD3+CD4+CD8-CD45RO+ cells were sorted as the memory CD4+ T cells. Total CD4+ T cells were enriched by CD4 positive selection. The data belong to a study of memory CD4+ T cells and cytomegalovirus serostatus. Background on the study: Of the healthy Belgian adults, nine or ten were CMV seropositive and about 24 seronegative. Findings and limits, study-wide: The CMV-associated TCR signature appears largely within the CD4+ memory repertoire. About 40% of the roughly 160 known CMV-associated TCRbeta sequences appeared in CD4+ memory.

The data were produced by immunoSEQ multiplex PCR, yet TCRdb's version contains in-frame clones alone and is incomplete. The sample holds 35,000 to 50,000 clones, 65% to 80% seen once. This TCR was sampled from an adult in good health and CMV-seronegative. The V gene is TRBV5-6, the J gene TRBJ1-1; 10 positions agree with TRBD1. The sequenced sample was memory CD4+ T cells from blood. The CDR3, as DNA: TGTGCCAGCAGCTTTACCGGGACAGGGGCTGCCACTGAAGCTTTCTTT. As protein: CASSFTGTGAATEAFF.